This T cell receptor (beta chain) emerged from a study of beta chain features in type 1 diabetes. Overall study results and limits: Reduced insertions and increased deletions marked VDJ junctions in type 1 diabetes patients.

The study reverse transcribed the entire isolated RNA, so it sequenced expressed TCRB transcripts. The protocol was immunoSEQ multiplex PCR, while the TCRdb copy is restricted to in-frame clones and leaves out a portion. This table has some 410,000 clones, about 15% appearing once. This clone was recorded a few times. Its antigen is unidentified. Other nucleotide sequences from this sample produce the same CDR3. This CDR3 is built from 12 residues. In germline, CDR1 is KGHSH, CDR2 LQKENI. The V and J ends lost 4 bases and 0 bases respectively, with 3 bases between them. The sample comprised naive CD4+ T cells from blood. This TCR was sampled from a man aged 25-40 years in good health. The V call is TRBV18, the J call TRBJ2-5; D unclear. Here the CDR3 reads CASSQYQETQYF. CDR3 bases: TGTGCCAGCTCACAGTACCAAGAGACCCAGTACTTC.